This T cell receptor (beta chain) was observed in a study of tissue T cells after allogeneic stem cell transplantation. Study-wide context: Recipient PBMCs from before transplant existed for about 5 GVHD patients. Study conclusions and caveats: Blood and spleen captured only part of the tissue TCR repertoire. Few T cell clones were shared across patients, but motif clusters showed tissue-specific shared signatures.

V lost 2 bases, J lost 6 bases, and 8 bases lay in between. The germline V gene encodes CDR1 SNHLY and CDR2 FYNNEI. The CDR3 spans 12 residues. This clone occurred once. No antigen is known for it. Produced via immunoSEQ multiplex PCR; TCRdb's table is partial and in-frame only. In the table there are 600 or so clones, about three quarters of which are singletons. This TCR was recovered from a female patient between 18 and 50 years old with steroid-refractory graft-versus-host disease after an allogeneic stem cell transplant. Some T cells may be supplied by the graft donor. The sample here was blood, taken at autopsy. The chain uses TRBV2 and TRBJ2-7; D possibly corresponds to TRBD1 (5 bases). DNA of the CDR3: TGTGCCAGCAGTGAAATGGGGCGCGAGCAGTACTTC. It specifies CASSEMGREQYF.